The entry below gives a single TCR beta chain sequence along with its context. What this receptor recognizes is not known. Base qualities are not at hand, and no much larger clone is one base apart. Libraries came from 5' RACE. Reads for this sample came from an Illumina HiSeq 2500. A second PCR of about 6 to 11 cycles was performed with a sample-barcoded 5' primer and a J-beta primer mix. A unique molecular identifier was introduced onto each TCR beta cDNA molecule by a template-switch 5' adaptor carrying 12 random nucleotides. At least 3 million CDR3-containing paired-end reads were obtained from each sample. First-strand cDNA synthesis was performed from all RNA using the Mint cDNA synthesis kit, with priming by a TRBC-specific oligonucleotide. Following uracil-DNA glycosylase treatment, a first 18-cycle PCR with universal primers M1SS and BC2_uni_R was performed on all cDNA. Turning to the authors' computational methods: For normalization, 1 million high-quality reads, each with a distinct molecular identifier, were randomly selected from each sample. Reads with shared molecular identifiers were discarded instead of being binned into consensus sequences. MiTCR, with a Q25 quality threshold and the strictest error-elimination algorithm, was used for CDR3 identification, clonotype clustering and error correction. A nonparametric unseen species model with Euler transformation was used to estimate lower-bound total TCR beta diversity. The public reads were run again by TCRdb, first through fastp at Q25 and then through MiXCR, and only productive beta chains were kept. Identical CDR3 proteins give one entry, which carries the most common genes and DNA. These V and J calls originate from TCRdb's pipeline instead of the authors' own analysis. Counted in this sample were over a million distinct CDR3 sequences; almost 60% of them appeared once. Jointly, the top ten make up 6.5% to 8% of the sample.

The sample originates from a study of blood T cells in healthy people across ages (dated by TCRdb to about 2015). Regarding the research as a whole: Template switching captured roughly one uniquely barcoded TCR beta cDNA molecule per two T cells in model experiments. The donors were divided into four age groups: young (average around 17 years), middle-aged (about 39), aged (approximately 62) and long-lived (82). Age-related changes in TCR beta repertoire diversity were measured in the study by deep sequencing normalized with unique cDNA molecular identifiers. To avoid experimental bias, donors of different ages were spread randomly across the sequencing lanes. Using the same blood draw, the study looked at two additional independent replicas of 1 million unique cDNA reads for two donors, one aged 18 to 30 and the other aged 80 or older.

From the cysteine through the phenylalanine, the CDR3 covers 14 amino acids. Only the CDR3 region is kept as DNA, spanning 42 bases read in frame from base 1. V is reduced by 4 bases and J by 1 base, leaving a spacing of 11 bases between them. CDR1 is given as SNHLY and CDR2 as FYNNEI, both from the germline V gene. What the research found in general, with its limitations: Estimates of total diversity from one million sequenced T cells were regarded as lower bounds and underestimates. Donor CMV infection status was unknown, potentially confounding age-related changes in expanded clonotypes. As age increased, observed TCR beta diversity per million T cells dropped in a roughly linear way, and a significant reduction was already evident by age 40. The percentage of naive T cells measured by flow cytometry correlated strongly with observed TCR beta diversity. Bulk unsorted PBMC profiling prevented conclusive comparison of naive and antigen-experienced compartments. The long-lived group showed more naive CD4+ T cells, fewer expanded clones and increased TCR diversity than the aged group, suggesting age selection.

The donors were about 40 Caucasian individuals from Russia, aged roughly 6 to 90 years, who were systemically healthy. Each donor gave around 9 milliliters of peripheral blood, collected into EDTA-treated Vacutainer tubes. Ficoll-Paque density-gradient centrifugation was used to isolate PBMCs, with at least 6.5 million per sample. Trizol reagent was used to extract total RNA from PBMCs, with at least 6 micrograms per sample. The percentages of naive CD45RAhigh/CD27high T cells were determined by flow cytometry on a PBMC aliquot from every donor. The V gene is TRBV2 and the J gene is TRBJ2-7; possibly the D gene is TRBD1, per 6 matching bases. This TCR derives from a man between 18 and 29 years old in good health. Source material: blood. The CDR3 region has the sequence CASSGRQVSYEQYF. The DNA is TGTGCCAGCAGTGGGAGACAGGTTTCCTACGAGCAGTACTTC.